Following are 2 T cell receptor beta chains from one sample sequenced in a study of CD4+ T cells in melanoma. The data were produced by immunoSEQ multiplex PCR, yet TCRdb's version contains in-frame clones alone and is incomplete. This sample has fewer than 20,000 clones, with around 82% found just once. Sequencing was carried out using cells from a culture (not recorded whether cultured in vitro). These receptors were taken from a human donor with melanoma.

This chain links TRBV27 with TRBJ1-6; maybe TRBD1 (5 bases). Germline V CDR1 and CDR2: MNHEY, SMNVEV (reference sequence). V was trimmed by 3 bases and J by 7 bases, leaving 10 bases between them. This CDR3 comprises 14 residues. The CDR3 sequence: CASSFGRVNSPLHF. CDR3 DNA: TGTGCCAGCAGTTTCGGCAGGGTGAATTCACCCCTCCACTTT.

The rearrangement uses TRBV18 and TRBJ2-3, with no clear D. Germline V lookup: CDR1 KGHSH, CDR2 LQKENI. The CDR3 runs to 14 residues. Trimming removed 2 bases at V and 3 bases at J, with 9 bases between. The CDR3 nucleotides are TGTGCCAGCTCACCAAGTTCGCGGACAGATACGCAGTATTTT. Amino acids: CASSPSSRTDTQYF.